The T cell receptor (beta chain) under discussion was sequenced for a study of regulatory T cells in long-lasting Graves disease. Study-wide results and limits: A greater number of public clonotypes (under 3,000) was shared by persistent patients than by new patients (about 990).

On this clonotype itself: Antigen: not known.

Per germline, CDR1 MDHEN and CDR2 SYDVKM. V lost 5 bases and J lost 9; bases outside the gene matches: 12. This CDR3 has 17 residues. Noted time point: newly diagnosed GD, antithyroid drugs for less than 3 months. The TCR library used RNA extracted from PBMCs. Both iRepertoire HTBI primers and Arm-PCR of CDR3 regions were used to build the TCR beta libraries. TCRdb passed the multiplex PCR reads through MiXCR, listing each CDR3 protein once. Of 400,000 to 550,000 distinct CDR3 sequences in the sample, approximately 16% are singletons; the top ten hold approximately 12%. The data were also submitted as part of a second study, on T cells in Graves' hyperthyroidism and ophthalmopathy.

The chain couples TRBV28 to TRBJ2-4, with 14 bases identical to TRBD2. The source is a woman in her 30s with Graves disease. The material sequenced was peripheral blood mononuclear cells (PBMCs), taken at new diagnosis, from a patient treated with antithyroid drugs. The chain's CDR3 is CASSLGRLAGGRRIQYF. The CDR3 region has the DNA TGTGCCAGCAGTCTAGGGAGACTAGCGGGAGGGCGACGCATTCAGTACTTC.